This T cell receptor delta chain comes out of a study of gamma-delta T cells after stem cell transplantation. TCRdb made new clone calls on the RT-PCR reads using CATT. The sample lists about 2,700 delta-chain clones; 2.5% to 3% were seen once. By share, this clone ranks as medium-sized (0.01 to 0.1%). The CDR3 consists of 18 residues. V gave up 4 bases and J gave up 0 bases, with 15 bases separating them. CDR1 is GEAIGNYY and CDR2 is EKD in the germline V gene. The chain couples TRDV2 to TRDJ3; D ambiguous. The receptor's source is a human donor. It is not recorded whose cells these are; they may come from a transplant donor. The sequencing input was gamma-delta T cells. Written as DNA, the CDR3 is TGTGCCTGTGAAAGCCTTGGAAAGTCCTCCTGGGACACCCGACAGATGTTTTTC. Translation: CACESLGKSSWDTRQMFF.